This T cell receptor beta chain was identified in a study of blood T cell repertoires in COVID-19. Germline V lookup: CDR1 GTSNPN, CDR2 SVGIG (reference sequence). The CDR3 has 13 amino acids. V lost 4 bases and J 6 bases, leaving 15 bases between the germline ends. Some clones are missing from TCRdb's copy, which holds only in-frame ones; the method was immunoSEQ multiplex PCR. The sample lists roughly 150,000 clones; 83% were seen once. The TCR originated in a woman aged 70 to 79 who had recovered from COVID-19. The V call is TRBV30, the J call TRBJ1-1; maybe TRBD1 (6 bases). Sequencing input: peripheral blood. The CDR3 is CAWTPWGPAEAFF. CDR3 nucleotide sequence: TGTGCCTGGACCCCTTGGGGGCCCGCTGAAGCTTTCTTT.